This T cell receptor (beta chain) was identified during a study of T cells after somatic rescue of genetic block. Using immunoSEQ multiplex PCR, the repertoire was profiled, and TCRdb retains in-frame clones only, with some absent. This sample yields 70,000 or so clones, of which approximately 90% are seen a single time; about 2.9% belongs to the top ten. The sequencing input was peripheral blood mononuclear cells (PBMCs). The source is a man between 35 and 55 years old.

The CDR3, as DNA: TGCGCCAGCAGCCAAGGGGCGGGAGGTGAGACCCAGTACTTC. It codes for CASSQGAGGETQYF. This chain uses TRBV4-3 with TRBJ2-5, with TRBD2 matching 8 bases. The CDR3 runs 14 residues. V shed 1 base, J shed 5 bases, and the junction held 3 bases outside the gene matches. From germline, CDR1 is LGHNA and CDR2 YSLEER.